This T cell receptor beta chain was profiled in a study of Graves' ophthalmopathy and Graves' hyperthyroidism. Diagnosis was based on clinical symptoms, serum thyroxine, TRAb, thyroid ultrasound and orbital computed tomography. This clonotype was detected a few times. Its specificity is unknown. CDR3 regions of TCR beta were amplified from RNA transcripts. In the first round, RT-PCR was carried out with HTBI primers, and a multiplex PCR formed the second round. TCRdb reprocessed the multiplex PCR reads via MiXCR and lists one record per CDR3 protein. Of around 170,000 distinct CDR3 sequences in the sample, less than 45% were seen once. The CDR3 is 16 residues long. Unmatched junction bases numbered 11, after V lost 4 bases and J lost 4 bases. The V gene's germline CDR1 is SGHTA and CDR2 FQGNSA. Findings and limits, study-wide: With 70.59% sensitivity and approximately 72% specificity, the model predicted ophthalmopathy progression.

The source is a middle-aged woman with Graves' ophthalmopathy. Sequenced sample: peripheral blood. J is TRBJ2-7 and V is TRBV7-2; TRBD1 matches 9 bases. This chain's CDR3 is CASSSQRGQGGYEQYF. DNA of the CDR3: TGTGCCAGCAGCTCCCAGAGGGGACAGGGCGGGTACGAGCAGTACTTC.